The next 12 T cell receptor beta chains were all read from a single sample in a study of blood T cell repertoires in COVID-19. The table came from immunoSEQ multiplex PCR; TCRdb's copy has only in-frame clones and leaves some out. The sample shows 65,000 to 80,000 clones, around 91% of them seen only once. Sequencing was done on a sample of peripheral blood. These receptors all come from a human donor in a cohort sampled during active COVID-19.

V usage is TRBV19 and J usage is TRBJ2-7, with 7 bases fitting TRBD1. Germline trimming cut 6 bases from V and 3 bases from J; bases unmatched to any gene: 8. This CDR3 spans 14 amino acids. Germline loops: CDR1 LNHDA, CDR2 SQIVND (reference sequence). The CDR3 DNA follows: TGTGCCAGTAGACTTAGGGGGCCTTACTACGAGCAGTACTTC. The encoded protein is CASRLRGPYYEQYF.

The J gene is TRBJ2-1, the V gene TRBV19, with D unresolved. Trimming left V 5 bases short and J 2 bases short, with 7 bases between. Germline lookup yields CDR1 LNHDA and CDR2 SQIVND (reference sequence). This CDR3 is 13 amino acids long. CDR3 sequence (DNA): TGTGCCAGTAGTGAGAGGACCTACAATGAGCAGTTCTTC. Translating gives CASSERTYNEQFF.

Only a few counts were recorded for this clone. The J gene is TRBJ1-1, the V gene TRBV7-8; tentative D call: TRBD1 (5 bases). The CDR3 extends over 13 amino acids. V dropped 3 bases and J dropped 1 base, with 6 bases sitting between them. Germline V lookup: CDR1 SGHVS, CDR2 FQNEAQ. The CDR3 DNA reads as TGTGCCAGCAGCTTGGACAAGAACACTGAAGCTTTCTTT. Translating gives CASSLDKNTEAFF.

The genes are TRBV6-5 and TRBJ1-2; 7 bases match TRBD1. The V gene end was trimmed by 6 bases and the J gene end by 8 bases; junction bases not matched to a gene: 9. Per the germline V gene, CDR1 is MNHEY and CDR2 is SVGAGI. The length of the CDR3 is 13 residues. The CDR3 loop reads CASSEGATWGYTF. The CDR3 region has the DNA TGTGCCAGCAGCGAGGGGGCAACATGGGGCTACACCTTC.

This clone has a handful of counts. The chain has TRBV9 and TRBJ2-1; 15 nucleotides match TRBD2. The germline V gene encodes CDR1 SGDLS and CDR2 YYNGEE. This CDR3 region has 19 residues. V lost 4 bases and J lost 0; bases outside the gene matches: 8. The CDR3 loop is CASSQGTSGGISSYNEQFF. CDR3 nucleotide sequence: TGTGCCAGCAGCCAGGGGACTAGCGGGGGGATTAGCTCCTACAATGAGCAGTTCTTC.

This chain connects TRBV19 to TRBJ1-2; 8 positions match TRBD1. The CDR3 covers 15 residues. The V and J ends lost 2 bases and 8 bases, in that order; junction bases with no gene match: 10. Germline CDR1 is LNHDA and CDR2 is SQIVND (reference sequence). CDR3: CASSITTGVSRGYTF. CDR3 sequence (DNA): TGTGCCAGTAGTATAACGACAGGGGTCTCTCGAGGCTACACCTTC.

The chain carries TRBV6-1 and TRBJ2-2; no reliable D call. With 2 bases removed from V and 0 bases from J, the gap between germline ends came to 7 bases. Germline values: CDR1 MNHNS, CDR2 SASEGT. The CDR3 loop spans 15 amino acids. CDR3 sequence: CASSERSANTGELFF. CDR3 DNA sequence: TGTGCCAGCAGTGAACGGTCTGCGAACACCGGGGAGCTGTTTTTT.

CDR3 coding DNA: TGTGCCAGCAGCCATGGGGACAGGGGAACGGTTGGGACCCAGTACTTC. Amino acid sequence: CASSHGDRGTVGTQYF. The chain carries TRBV5-4 and TRBJ2-5, with 10 bases matching TRBD1. CDR3 size: 16 residues. V shed 4 bases and J 7 bases; nucleotides not matched to a gene: 13. Germline V gene sequence: CDR1 SGHNT, CDR2 YYREEE (reference sequence).

V gene TRBV7-8 combines with J gene TRBJ2-7; D not certain. The better agreement between TRBJ2-5 and the DNA end casts doubt on the J call. The CDR3 contains 13 residues. From germline, CDR1 is SGHVS and CDR2 FQNEAQ. CDR3 in amino acids: CASSLGGLETQYF. CDR3 sequence (DNA): TGTGCCAGCAGCTTAGGAGGCCTGGAGACCCAGTACTTC.

V usage is TRBV11-2 and J usage is TRBJ2-7; 9 nucleotides line up with TRBD1. The CDR3 extends over 17 amino acids. Per germline, CDR1 SGHAT and CDR2 FQNNGV. The V and J ends lost 3 bases and 3 bases, in that order; junction bases with no gene match: 12. CDR3 protein: CASSLGQGGDWVYEQYF. The CDR3 nucleotides read TGTGCCAGCAGCTTGGGACAGGGAGGTGACTGGGTCTACGAGCAGTACTTC.

This chain uses TRBV7-8 with TRBJ1-1; maybe TRBD1 (5 bases). CDR3 size: 16 residues. Germline V gene lookup returns CDR1 SGHVS and CDR2 FQNEAQ. The germline V and J ends were trimmed by 1 base and 5 bases, with 17 bases remaining between them. The CDR3 loop is CASSLVSGPSDTEAFF. The CDR3 DNA sequence: TGTGCCAGCAGCTTAGTATCAGGGCCCTCGGATACTGAAGCTTTCTTT. Supplemented by reference TRBV7-8 and TRBJ1-1, the full variable domain reads GAGVSQSPRYKVAKRGQDVALRCDPISGHVSLFWYQQALGQGPEFLTYFQNEAQLDKSGLPSDRFFAERPEGSVSTLKIQRTQQEDSAVYLCASSLVSGPSDTEAFFGQGTRLTVV.

This sequence joins TRBV7-9 and TRBJ2-3; 7 nucleotides line up with TRBD1. The CDR3 totals 15 residues. CDR1 is SEHNR and CDR2 is FQNEAQ in the germline V gene (reference sequence). The trim removed 4 bases at V and 6 bases at J, leaving 10 bases unmatched. The CDR3 bases are TGTGCCAGCAGCTCGGGGACAGCGGTAACGGATACGCAGTATTTT. Amino acids: CASSSGTAVTDTQYF.